Sequencing of this T cell receptor (beta chain) was carried out in a study of response to subunit inactivated influenza vaccine. Broader study findings: Few additional T cells are recruited per seasonal influenza vaccination, authors suggested.

Turning to this clonotype: Its antigen is unidentified.

The V and J ends lost 0 bases and 3 bases, in that order; junction bases with no gene match: 1. The CDR3 sequence is 14 residues long. Per the germline V gene, CDR1 is MNHEY and CDR2 is SMNVEV (reference sequence). TCRdb reanalysed the RT-PCR reads using MiXCR and keeps one entry per CDR3 protein. The sample records over 300,000 distinct CDR3 sequences, 21% being singletons. This clonotype was sampled from a man aged 50 to 69 who received an inactivated influenza vaccine. The material sequenced was PBMCs from blood, taken 21 months after vaccination. The chain carries TRBV27 and TRBJ1-2; 7 nucleotides line up with TRBD1. CDR3 protein: CASSLSGGHYGYTF. CDR3 DNA sequence: TGTGCCAGCAGTTTATCAGGGGGCCACTATGGCTACACCTTC.